Sequencing of this T cell receptor beta chain was carried out in a study of control samples from healthy donors and cancer patients. The germline CDR1 and CDR2 sequences are SGHNT and YYREEE (reference sequence). This CDR3 is built from 15 residues. The J segment lost 4 bases and the V segment lost 2 bases, leaving 5 bases of the junction unmatched. Sequencing used immunoSEQ multiplex PCR; TCRdb keeps in-frame clones, though not all of them. Seen here are 120,000 or so clones, about 92% observed once, and the top ten hold approximately 0.57%. Sequencing input: PBMCs. The TCR sequence derives from a man older than 75 with head and neck cancer. J is TRBJ2-7 and V is TRBV5-4; TRBD2 matches at 11 bases. CDR3 residues: CASSFVTSGIYEQYF. The CDR3 region has the DNA TGTGCCAGCAGCTTTGTGACTAGCGGGATTTACGAGCAGTACTTC. Together with reference TRBV5-4 and TRBJ2-7, the CDR3 gives the full variable domain: ETGVTQSPTHLIKTRGQQVTLRCSSQSGHNTVSWYQQALGQGPQFIFQYYREEENGRGNFPPRFSGLQFPNYSSELNVNALELDDSALYLCASSFVTSGIYEQYFGPGTRLTVT.